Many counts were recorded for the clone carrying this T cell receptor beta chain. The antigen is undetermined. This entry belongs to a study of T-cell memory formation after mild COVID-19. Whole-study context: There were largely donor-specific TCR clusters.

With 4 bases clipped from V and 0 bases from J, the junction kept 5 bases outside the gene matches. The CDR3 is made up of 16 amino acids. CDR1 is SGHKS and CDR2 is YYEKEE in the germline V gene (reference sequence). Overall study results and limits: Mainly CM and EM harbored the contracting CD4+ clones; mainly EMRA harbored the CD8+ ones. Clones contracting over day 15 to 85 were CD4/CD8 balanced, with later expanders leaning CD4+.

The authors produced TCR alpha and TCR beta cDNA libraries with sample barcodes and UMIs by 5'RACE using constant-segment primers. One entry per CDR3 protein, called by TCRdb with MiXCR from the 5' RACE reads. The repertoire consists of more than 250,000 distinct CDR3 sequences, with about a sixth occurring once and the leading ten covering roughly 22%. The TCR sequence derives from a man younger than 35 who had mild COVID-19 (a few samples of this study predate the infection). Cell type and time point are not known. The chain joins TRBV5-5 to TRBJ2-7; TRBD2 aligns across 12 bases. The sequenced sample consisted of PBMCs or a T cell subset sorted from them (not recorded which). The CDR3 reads CASSPRLAGASYEQYF. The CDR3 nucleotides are TGTGCCAGCAGCCCGAGACTAGCGGGGGCCTCCTACGAGCAGTACTTC.